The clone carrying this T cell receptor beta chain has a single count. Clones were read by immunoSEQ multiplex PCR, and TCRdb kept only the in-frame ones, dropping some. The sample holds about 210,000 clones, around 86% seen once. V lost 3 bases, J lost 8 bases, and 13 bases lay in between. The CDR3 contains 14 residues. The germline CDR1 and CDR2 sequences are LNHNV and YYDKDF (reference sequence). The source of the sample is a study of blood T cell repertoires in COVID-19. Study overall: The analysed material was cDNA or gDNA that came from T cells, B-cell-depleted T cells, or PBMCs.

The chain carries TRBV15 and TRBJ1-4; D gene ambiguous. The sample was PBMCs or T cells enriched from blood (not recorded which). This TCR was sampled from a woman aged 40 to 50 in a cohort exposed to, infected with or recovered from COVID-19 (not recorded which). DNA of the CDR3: TGTGCCACCAGCAGGTTTGAGGTTGAGGAAAAACTGTTTTTT. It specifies CATSRFEVEEKLFF.